A single T cell receptor beta chain is shown here with its context. No antigen is known for it. The study ran its PCR with 60 Vbeta and 13 Jbeta primers. Method: immunoSEQ multiplex PCR; TCRdb's copy keeps in-frame clones and lacks some. Here the sample spans roughly 120,000 clones, 70% to 75% being singletons. The CDR3 is made up of 15 amino acids. The V end lost 2 bases, the J end lost 6 bases, and 14 bases lay between the germline ends. Germline V gives CDR1 SGHTA, CDR2 FQGNSA. The sample originates from a study of cytomegalovirus exposure and HLA in healthy donors. Study information: There were 300 to 400 genotyped donors. Of these, roughly 80% fell in the genetic ancestry cluster associated with self-reported Caucasian donors.

Study conclusions and caveats: In a later analysis, an Asian-associated ancestry cluster reportedly showed fewer N-insertions than the 666-donor mean. Sequencing depth roughly uniform across donors was assumed in presence/absence analyses. In a later analysis, TCR association rates varied by HLA locus: DRB1 most, HLA-C fewest.

The sample was PBMCs. The sequence was collected from a woman between 40 and 55 years old in good health and CMV-seropositive. This chain connects TRBV7-2 to TRBJ2-1, with D perhaps TRBD2 (6 bases). The CDR3, as DNA: TGTGCCAGCAGCTTACTTCGGGAGATCCGCAATGAGCAGTTCTTC. Its protein is CASSLLREIRNEQFF.